The 32 T cell receptor beta chains presented below share a single source sample, sequenced in a study of blood T cell repertoires in COVID-19. Profiled with immunoSEQ multiplex PCR; TCRdb holds only in-frame clones, not every one. Of 170,000 or so clones in the sample, around 87% are singletons; the top ten hold about 2.6%. The material sequenced was peripheral blood. These receptors originate from a man aged 35 to 55 with active or convalescent COVID-19.

This chain uses TRBV3-1 (or the pseudogene TRBV3-2) with TRBJ2-7, with D unresolved. V dropped 0 bases and J dropped 3 bases, with 6 bases sitting between them. The CDR3 has 13 amino acids. Germline V lookup: CDR1 LGHDT, CDR2 YNNKEL (reference sequence). CDR3 sequence reads: CASSQDEYYEQYF. The CDR3 DNA sequence: TGTGCCAGCAGCCAAGATGAGTACTACGAGCAGTACTTC.

V gene TRBV4-3 combines with J gene TRBJ1-3; D is unresolved. The V end lost 3 bases, the J end lost 0 bases, and 6 bases lay between the germline ends. Per germline, CDR1 LGHNA and CDR2 YSLEER. The CDR3 spans 14 residues. This CDR3 reads CASSHTVSGNTIYF. CDR3 in DNA: TGCGCCAGCAGCCATACGGTCTCTGGAAACACCATATATTTT.

The gene calls are TRBV11-2 and TRBJ2-3, with D perhaps matching TRBD2 (6 bases). The CDR3 consists of 17 residues. Germline lookup yields CDR1 SGHAT and CDR2 FQNNGV. Trimming stripped 2 bases from V and 6 bases from J, with 21 bases between. The CDR3 loop is CASSLTPAGFGGDTQYF. In DNA, the CDR3 is TGTGCCAGCAGCTTAACCCCCGCGGGCTTTGGAGGGGATACGCAGTATTTT.

The rearrangement uses TRBV5-1 and TRBJ2-7; weak D call: TRBD1 (6 bases). The germline gives CDR1 SGHRS, CDR2 YFSETQ. The CDR3 runs 17 residues. Trimming stripped 2 bases from V and 2 bases from J, with 20 bases between. CDR3 sequence reads: CASSFSISQGTAYEQYF. The CDR3 DNA is TGCGCCAGCAGCTTTTCAATATCCCAGGGGACGGCCTACGAGCAGTACTTC.

This clone was seen just once. V usage is TRBV7-2 and J usage is TRBJ1-2; D is undetermined. Germline V lookup: CDR1 SGHTA, CDR2 FQGNSA. V shed 2 bases and J shed 6 bases, with 16 bases lying between them. The CDR3 length is 15 residues. The CDR3 region has the DNA TGTGCCAGCAGCTTAAAGTCAGGAGGACCCCATGGCTACACCTTC. It translates to CASSLKSGGPHGYTF. The full variable domain, rest sourced from reference TRBV7-2 and TRBJ1-2, is GAGVSQSPSNKVTEKGKDVELRCDPISGHTALYWYRQSLGQGLEFLIYFQGNSAPDKSGLPSDRFSAERTGGSVSTLTIQRTQQEDSAVYLCASSLKSGGPHGYTFGSGTRLTVV.

The V and J genes are TRBV6-4 and TRBJ2-7, with 8 bases aligning to TRBD1. Germline-derived CDR1 and CDR2 are MRHNA and SNTAGT. J was trimmed by 9 bases and V by 6 bases; bases with no gene match: 13. CDR3 size: 14 residues. The CDR3 coding sequence is TGTGCCAGCAGAAACCCGCGGACAGGGACAGTGCAGTACTTC. This translates into CASRNPRTGTVQYF.

The CDR3 loop is CASSQVLAGGTLYEQYF. CDR3 nucleotide sequence: TGCGCCAGCAGCCAAGTTCTAGCGGGGGGTACCCTCTACGAGCAGTACTTC. This sequence joins TRBV4-1 and TRBJ2-7, with TRBD2 matching over 11 bases. There are 17 residues in the CDR3. CDR1 is MGHRA and CDR2 is YSYEKL in the germline V gene. The trim removed 1 base at V and 3 bases at J, leaving 8 bases unmatched.

The gene calls are TRBV7-2 and TRBJ2-7, with 11 bases that match TRBD2. CDR3 length equals 14 residues. With V trimmed by 4 bases and J by 3 bases, 2 bases remained unmatched. Germline CDR1 and CDR2: SGHTA and FQGNSA. The CDR3 spells CASSSTSGDYEQYF. CDR3 DNA: TGTGCCAGCAGCTCGACTAGCGGGGACTACGAGCAGTACTTC.

The CDR3 nucleotides are TGTGCCAGCAGCGAAGACAGGGTCACCGGGGAGCTGTTTTTT. Its translation: CASSEDRVTGELFF. V usage is TRBV7-2 and J usage is TRBJ2-2; TRBD1 agrees at 7 bases. V was pared by 5 bases and J by 4 bases, with 4 bases of the junction left unmatched. The CDR3 totals 14 residues. CDR1 and CDR2 (germline): SGHTA, FQGNSA.

The chain has TRBV5-4 and TRBJ1-1, with a weak D call TRBD1 (6 bases). The CDR3 runs 13 residues. Trimming took off 5 bases at V and 7 bases at J, with 15 bases between the two ends. Germline V lookup: CDR1 SGHNT, CDR2 YYREEE (reference sequence). CDR3: CASRPKTTGEAFF. The CDR3 DNA sequence: TGTGCCAGCAGGCCAAAAACGACAGGTGAAGCTTTCTTT.

This clone was detected only once. This sample also contains other DNA sequences that code for the same CDR3. The CDR3 DNA sequence: TGCGCCAGCAGCCCGTTAGCGGGTGGGAACACCGGGGAGCTGTTTTTT. It codes for CASSPLAGGNTGELFF. The genes are TRBV5-1 and TRBJ2-2; 7 bases align to TRBD2. The length of the CDR3 is 16 residues. V was pared by 4 bases and J by 1 base, with 7 bases of the junction left unmatched. CDR1 SGHRS and CDR2 YFSETQ come from the germline V gene.

The chain carries TRBV4-3 and TRBJ1-4, with 7 bases lining up with TRBD1. The CDR3 spans 15 residues. V lost 0 bases to trimming and J lost 5 bases; unmatched junction nucleotides: 3. The germline V gene has CDR1 LGHNA and CDR2 YSLEER. The CDR3 spells CASSQDPQGNEKLFF. In nucleotides, the CDR3 is TGCGCCAGCAGCCAAGATCCACAGGGGAATGAAAAACTGTTTTTT.

The genes are TRBV28 and TRBJ1-1; D not resolved. Trimming shortened V by 2 bases and J by 2 bases, and 12 bases separated the two germline ends. The germline CDR1 and CDR2 sequences are MDHEN and SYDVKM. This CDR3 is 15 amino acids long. CDR3 amino acids: CASSLRLAGNTEAFF. The CDR3, as DNA: TGTGCCAGCAGTTTAAGGCTCGCGGGAAACACTGAAGCTTTCTTT.

The V gene is TRBV28, the J gene TRBJ1-1; 7 bases map to TRBD1. Germline CDR1 MDHEN, CDR2 SYDVKM. The CDR3 is 17 amino acids. Trimming took 5 bases from V and 1 from J; bases not matched to a gene: 13. This CDR3 is CASSILQRGLRNTEAFF. CDR3 nucleotides: TGTGCCAGCAGTATACTTCAAAGGGGGCTGAGGAACACTGAAGCTTTCTTT.

The J gene is TRBJ1-2, the V gene TRBV28; 7 bases agree with TRBD1. With V trimmed by 6 bases and J by 4 bases, 5 bases remained unmatched. Germline lookup yields CDR1 MDHEN and CDR2 SYDVKM. This CDR3 contains 13 residues. The CDR3 loop reads CASRDRFIYGYTF. For the CDR3, the DNA is TGTGCCAGCAGGGACAGGTTCATCTATGGCTACACCTTC.

The chain links TRBV30 to TRBJ2-5, with 8 bases identical to TRBD1. V was pared by 2 bases and J by 5 bases, with 7 bases of the junction left unmatched. The germline gives CDR1 GTSNPN, CDR2 SVGIG (reference sequence). This CDR3 contains 14 residues. The CDR3 sequence: CAWSTGQGTETQYF. The CDR3 bases are TGTGCCTGGAGTACTGGACAGGGTACGGAGACCCAGTACTTC. Full variable domain (missing parts from reference TRBV30 and TRBJ2-5): SQTIHQWPATLVQPVGSPLSLECTVEGTSNPNLYWYRQAAGRGLQLLFYSVGIGQISSEVPQNLSASRPQDRQFILSSKKLLLSDSGFYLCAWSTGQGTETQYFGPGTRLLVL.

This chain joins TRBV5-1 and TRBJ2-5, with TRBD2 as a possible D gene (6 bases). Germline V CDR1 and CDR2: SGHRS, YFSETQ. CDR3 length: 13 residues. V was pared by 3 bases and J by 2 bases, with 8 bases between. This CDR3 reads CASSSGLQETQYF. The CDR3 nucleotides read TGCGCCAGCAGCTCAGGACTACAAGAGACCCAGTACTTC.

This clone occurred once. The genes are TRBV7-3 and TRBJ1-3; 7 nucleotides match TRBD1. Per the germline V gene, CDR1 is SGHTA and CDR2 is FQGTGA. The CDR3 is 16 amino acids. V was clipped by 5 bases and J by 2 bases; unmatched bases: 9. CDR3 DNA sequence: TGTGCCAGCAGCCCCCAACCACAGGGGACTGGAAACACCATATATTTT. This gives the protein CASSPQPQGTGNTIYF.

CDR3 amino acids: CASSLFRDRDDGYTF. Here the CDR3 DNA reads TGTGCCAGCAGCTTGTTTCGAGACAGGGATGATGGCTACACCTTC. The rearrangement uses TRBV7-9 and TRBJ1-2; 7 bases are a match to TRBD1. The length of the CDR3 is 15 residues. The junction had 10 bases not matched to a gene; V was cut back by 3 bases and J by 6 bases. Germline V gene lookup returns CDR1 SEHNR and CDR2 FQNEAQ (reference sequence).

The chain uses TRBV11-2 and TRBJ1-1; possible D gene TRBD1, 6 bases. V lost 1 base to trimming and J lost 5 bases, with 11 bases between them. Germline V CDR1 and CDR2: SGHAT, FQNNGV. CDR3 length: 14 residues. The CDR3, as DNA: TGTGCCAGCAGCTTAGCCAGGGGAAAAACTGAAGCTTTCTTT. Its translation: CASSLARGKTEAFF.

The chain links TRBV28 to TRBJ2-1; maybe TRBD1 (5 bases). CDR1 and CDR2 (germline): MDHEN, SYDVKM. Trimming stripped 7 bases from V and 1 base from J, with 14 bases between. The CDR3 spans 15 residues. The chain's CDR3 is CASTYQGRSYNEQFF. In DNA form, the CDR3 reads TGTGCCAGCACATACCAGGGAAGGTCCTACAATGAGCAGTTCTTC.

The chain couples TRBV10-3 to TRBJ1-3; D gene ambiguous. Germline V gives CDR1 ENHRY, CDR2 SYGVKD. Trimming stripped 0 bases from V and 1 base from J, with 7 bases between. This CDR3 is 15 amino acids long. This CDR3 reads CAISESTNSGNTIYF. The CDR3 DNA reads TGTGCCATCAGTGAGTCGACAAATTCTGGAAACACCATATATTTT.

This clone has a count of ten or more. The V call is TRBV27, the J call TRBJ1-2, with 7 bases that match TRBD1. The J segment lost 7 bases and the V segment lost 5 bases, leaving 10 bases of the junction unmatched. The CDR3 loop spans 14 amino acids. From germline, CDR1 is MNHEY and CDR2 SMNVEV (reference sequence). This chain's CDR3 is CASSTLGTGAGYTF. CDR3 DNA sequence: TGTGCCAGCAGTACCCTCGGTACAGGGGCTGGCTACACCTTC.

The chain joins TRBV24-1 to TRBJ2-7, with D possibly matching TRBD1 (6 bases). V was cut by 2 bases and J by 0 bases, with 13 bases left in between. The CDR3 covers 16 residues. Germline CDR1 is KGHDR and CDR2 is SFDVKD. CDR3 nucleotides: TGTGCCACCAGTGATTCGACAGGAAAGGACTCCTACGAGCAGTACTTC. It is translated as CATSDSTGKDSYEQYF.

V and J are TRBV27 and TRBJ1-6, with TRBD1 as a possible D gene (5 bases). The CDR3 is made up of 14 amino acids. Deletions cut 4 bases from V and 5 bases from J, with 9 bases between. The germline V gene encodes CDR1 MNHEY and CDR2 SMNVEV (reference sequence). The DNA of the CDR3 is TGTGCCAGCAGTTCGGGGGTCGATAATTCACCCCTCCACTTT. It is translated as CASSSGVDNSPLHF.

The chain couples TRBV15 to TRBJ2-1; D is ambiguous. The V end was cut by 0 bases, the J end by 5 bases, with 2 bases between. The CDR3 runs to 12 residues. Germline values: CDR1 LNHNV, CDR2 YYDKDF (reference sequence). CDR3 amino acids: CATSRDDNEQFF. The CDR3 DNA follows: TGTGCCACCAGCAGAGACGACAATGAGCAGTTCTTC.

The chain links TRBV14 to TRBJ2-5; D is perhaps TRBD2 (5 bases). Germline V lookup: CDR1 SGHDN, CDR2 FVKESK. The CDR3 extends over 15 amino acids. V shed 1 base and J shed 5 bases, with 14 bases lying between them. CDR3 protein: CASSQGSGRWETQYF. CDR3 in DNA: TGTGCCAGCAGCCAAGGTAGTGGGAGATGGGAGACCCAGTACTTC. The entire variable domain, with the rest obtained from reference TRBV14 and TRBJ2-5, is as follows: EAGVTQFPSHSVIEKGQTVTLRCDPISGHDNLYWYRRVMGKEIKFLLHFVKESKQDESGMPNNRFLAERTGGTYSTLKVQPAELEDSGVYFCASSQGSGRWETQYFGPGTRLLVL.

This rearrangement joins TRBV29-1 to TRBJ1-2; TRBD1 agrees at 11 bases. The junction had 3 bases not matched to a gene; V was cut back by 8 bases and J by 1 base. This CDR3 comprises 13 residues. CDR1 and CDR2 (germline): SQVTM, ANQGSEA. The CDR3 is CSQGQGVNYGYTF. The DNA for the CDR3 is TGCAGCCAGGGACAGGGGGTTAACTATGGCTACACCTTC.

The V and J genes are TRBV19 and TRBJ2-7, with TRBD1 matching 8 bases. Per the germline V gene, CDR1 is LNHDA and CDR2 is SQIVND (reference sequence). The V and J ends lost 6 bases and 8 bases, in that order; junction bases with no gene match: 12. This CDR3 comprises 14 residues. The DNA of the CDR3 is TGTGCCAGTAGCACGCCGGGACAGGATAGAAAGCAGTACTTC. Its translation is CASSTPGQDRKQYF.

V is TRBV28 and J is TRBJ1-2; 9 bases fit TRBD1. Germline V gene lookup returns CDR1 MDHEN and CDR2 SYDVKM. Losses at the gene ends were 7 bases for V and 3 bases for J; bases not matched to a gene: 6. The CDR3 spans 14 residues. CDR3 amino acids: CASTATGGDYGYTF. CDR3 nucleotides: TGTGCCAGCACCGCGACAGGGGGGGACTATGGCTACACCTTC.

The chain is built from TRBV7-9 and TRBJ2-2; tentative D call: TRBD2 (5 bases). Between the trimmed V and J ends, which lost 1 base and 5 bases, there was a span of 14 bases. The CDR3 runs to 16 residues. In germline, CDR1 is SEHNR, CDR2 FQNEAQ (reference sequence). The CDR3 region has the DNA TGTGCCAGCAGCTTAGGTGTCGGGGAAAATACCGGGGAGCTGTTTTTT. Translated: CASSLGVGENTGELFF.

The chain employs TRBV6-5 and TRBJ2-1, with 8 positions matching TRBD2. Germline CDR1 and CDR2: MNHEY and SVGAGI. Losses at the gene ends were 6 bases for V and 12 bases for J; bases not matched to a gene: 4. There are 11 residues in the CDR3. CDR3 sequence: CASSVAGRQFF. The CDR3 region has the DNA TGTGCCAGCAGCGTAGCGGGAAGGCAGTTCTTC.